The TCR beta chain described here comes from a study of cytomegalovirus exposure and HLA in healthy donors. This table comes from immunoSEQ multiplex PCR, and its TCRdb copy is limited to in-frame clones, with some not included. The sample includes 120,000 to 150,000 clones, approximately 89% of them seen just once. Source material: PBMCs. This clonotype was obtained from a man aged 18 to 29 in good health and CMV-seronegative.

CDR3: CASRDRGYEQYF. For the CDR3, the DNA is TGTGCCAGCAGGGACAGGGGCTACGAGCAGTACTTC. The chain links TRBV5-6 to TRBJ2-7, with 9 bases matching TRBD1. V was pared by 5 bases and J by 3 bases, with 0 bases of the junction left unmatched. The CDR3 runs 12 residues. The germline V gene encodes CDR1 SGHDT and CDR2 YYEEEE. Full variable domain (rest looked up from reference TRBV5-6 and TRBJ2-7): DAGVTQSPTHLIKTRGQQVTLRCSPKSGHDTVSWYQQALGQGPQFIFQYYEEEERQRGNFPDRFSGHQFPNYSSELNVNALLLGDSALYLCASRDRGYEQYFGPGTRLTVT.